The 20 T cell receptor beta chains in this list originate from one sample, sequenced in a study of cytomegalovirus exposure and HLA in healthy donors. The PCR ran on 60 Vbeta and 13 Jbeta primers. The data were produced by immunoSEQ multiplex PCR, yet TCRdb's version contains in-frame clones alone and is incomplete. The sample consists of some 140,000 clones, approximately 79% of them appearing once. The sequenced sample was PBMCs. These receptors all come from a man aged 45-65 years in good health and CMV-seropositive.

The genes are TRBV7-3 and TRBJ1-1; D perhaps matches TRBD1 (6 bases). This CDR3 spans 13 amino acids. Germline CDR1 reads SGHTA; CDR2 reads FQGTGA. Trimming took 4 bases from V and 2 from J, leaving 8 bases between them. In nucleotides, the CDR3 is TGTGCCAGCAGCTACAGGGTAAACACTGAAGCTTTCTTT. Its translation: CASSYRVNTEAFF.

The chain links TRBV6-5 to TRBJ2-2, with a tentative D call TRBD2 (5 bases). The CDR3 covers 14 residues. CDR1 and CDR2 (germline): MNHEY, SVGAGI. Trimming pared 6 bases from V and 7 bases from J, leaving 15 bases between. CDR3 sequence reads: CASSPGSMGGELFF. The DNA of the CDR3 is TGTGCCAGCAGCCCGGGGTCTATGGGCGGGGAGCTGTTTTTT.

This chain links TRBV7-2 with TRBJ1-4, with 9 bases identical to TRBD1. Losses at the gene ends were 3 bases for V and 10 bases for J; bases not matched to a gene: 0. The CDR3 spans 12 residues. Germline CDR1 is SGHTA and CDR2 is FQGNSA. CDR3 sequence reads: CASSLDRGKLFF. CDR3 nucleotides: TGTGCCAGCAGCTTGGACAGGGGAAAACTGTTTTTT.

The chain is built from TRBV2 and TRBJ2-1; maybe TRBD2 (6 bases). Germline CDR1 SNHLY, CDR2 FYNNEI. This CDR3 spans 13 amino acids. Trimming left V 6 bases short and J 15 bases short, with 21 bases between. The CDR3 is CASRATPGDPPFF. CDR3 sequence (DNA): TGTGCCAGCAGGGCAACCCCGGGAGACCCACCGTTCTTC.

This chain joins TRBV7-3 and TRBJ2-5; no clear D gene. Trimming removed 1 base from V and 5 bases from J, with 8 bases in between. CDR3 size: 13 residues. Germline CDR1 is SGHTA and CDR2 is FQGTGA. The chain's CDR3 is CASSLSQFETQYF. The CDR3 nucleotides are TGTGCCAGCAGCTTAAGCCAGTTCGAGACCCAGTACTTC.

This chain uses TRBV7-2 with TRBJ2-5; 13 bases agree with TRBD2. This CDR3 has 17 residues. From germline, CDR1 is SGHTA and CDR2 FQGNSA. The V and J ends lost 5 bases and 3 bases, in that order; junction bases with no gene match: 9. The DNA for the CDR3 is TGTGCCAGCAGCCCCCGGACTAGCGGGAGTAGAAAAGAGACCCAGTACTTC. Encoded protein: CASSPRTSGSRKETQYF.

The CDR3 bases are TGTGCCAGCAGACGGACAGGGGTGAACACTGAAGCTTTCTTT. Its translation: CASRRTGVNTEAFF. The rearrangement uses TRBV7-2 and TRBJ1-1; 9 bases map to TRBD1. Trimming at V came to 6 bases and at J to 0 bases, leaving 2 bases not matched to a gene. This CDR3 region has 14 residues. Germline V lookup: CDR1 SGHTA, CDR2 FQGNSA. Based on the CDR3 plus reference TRBV7-2 and TRBJ1-1, the full variable domain is GAGVSQSPSNKVTEKGKDVELRCDPISGHTALYWYRQSLGQGLEFLIYFQGNSAPDKSGLPSDRFSAERTGGSVSTLTIQRTQQEDSAVYLCASRRTGVNTEAFFGQGTRLTVV.

The chain couples TRBV7-9 to TRBJ2-4; D call uncertain. From germline, CDR1 is SEHNR and CDR2 FQNEAQ (reference sequence). The CDR3 runs 13 residues. The V and J ends lost 1 base and 4 bases respectively, with 5 bases between them. CDR3 in DNA: TGTGCCAGCAGCTTAGATTCGAAAAACATTCAGTACTTC. It specifies CASSLDSKNIQYF.

In the case of this clone: Other DNA sequences in this sample translate to the same CDR3. The rearrangement links TRBV11-2 to TRBJ2-7, with 7 bases that match TRBD1. The junction had 10 bases not matched to a gene; V was cut back by 2 bases and J by 12 bases. In germline, CDR1 is SGHAT, CDR2 FQNNGV. CDR3 length equals 13 residues. The CDR3, as DNA: TGTGCCAGCAGCTTAAGCACCGGACAGGTGATGTACTTC. Translation gives CASSLSTGQVMYF.

V is TRBV7-2 and J is TRBJ1-5; D is ambiguous. This CDR3 is 14 amino acids long. Germline V gives CDR1 SGHTA, CDR2 FQGNSA. V was pared by 2 bases and J by 2 bases, with 7 bases between. As DNA, the CDR3 is TGTGCCAGCAGCTTACAAGCCGGCAATCAGCCCCAGCATTTT. This translates into CASSLQAGNQPQHF.

The genes are TRBV9 and TRBJ2-1, with TRBD2 identical over 9 bases. Trimming cost V 4 bases and J 10 bases; bases outside gene matches: 6. Germline V lookup: CDR1 SGDLS, CDR2 YYNGEE. The CDR3 contains 13 residues. CDR3 residues: CASSPAGGREQFF. As DNA, the CDR3 is TGTGCCAGCAGCCCGGCGGGGGGGCGAGAGCAGTTCTTC.

The chain uses TRBV5-6 and TRBJ2-7; D is ambiguous. With 4 bases removed from V and 0 bases from J, the gap between germline ends came to 5 bases. The CDR3 sequence is 12 residues long. Germline CDR1 SGHDT, CDR2 YYEEEE. Here the CDR3 reads CASSLYSYEQYF. The CDR3 nucleotides read TGTGCCAGCAGCCTCTACTCCTACGAGCAGTACTTC.

This clone was seen a few times. The sample holds other DNA sequences that translate to the same CDR3. J is TRBJ2-2 and V is TRBV6-5, with a tentative D call TRBD1 (6 bases). Per the germline V gene, CDR1 is MNHEY and CDR2 is SVGAGI. The germline V and J ends were trimmed by 6 bases and 0 bases, with 8 bases remaining between them. This CDR3 has 14 amino acids. This CDR3 reads CASRRTANTGELFF. DNA of the CDR3: TGTGCCAGCAGACGGACAGCGAACACCGGGGAGCTGTTTTTT.

This clone was seen repeatedly, ten times or more. The V call is TRBV4-1, the J call TRBJ1-3, with D possibly being TRBD1 (5 bases). The CDR3 has 15 residues. CDR1 and CDR2 from the germline V gene are MGHRA and YSYEKL. Trimming took 1 base from V and 8 from J, leaving 15 bases between them. The CDR3 DNA sequence: TGCGCCAGCAGCCAAGTTTTAGCCAGGGAAGACACCATATATTTT. Translation: CASSQVLAREDTIYF.

This chain links TRBV27 with TRBJ1-5, with D hard to call. CDR3 size: 17 residues. The germline V gene has CDR1 MNHEY and CDR2 SMNVEV (reference sequence). V was shortened by 5 bases and J by 2 bases, with 19 bases between the two germline ends. The CDR3 sequence: CASSGGGGLGGNQPQHF. The CDR3 nucleotides are TGTGCCAGCAGTGGAGGTGGAGGACTTGGGGGCAATCAGCCCCAGCATTTT.

The sample holds one count of this clone. The CDR3 DNA is TGCGCCAGCAGACTGGACAGGCCGGGGTATAATTCACCCCTCCACTTT. Its translation: CASRLDRPGYNSPLHF. J is TRBJ1-6 and V is TRBV4-1; TRBD1 matches at 7 bases. The CDR3 is made up of 16 amino acids. V gave up 6 bases and J gave up 4 bases; unmatched junction bases: 9. Germline V gives CDR1 MGHRA, CDR2 YSYEKL.

The V call is TRBV5-4, the J call TRBJ2-5; a possible D gene is TRBD1 (6 bases). The CDR3 runs 14 residues. Germline CDR1 is SGHNT and CDR2 is YYREEE (reference sequence). Between the trimmed V and J ends, which lost 4 bases and 1 base, there was a span of 11 bases. CDR3 DNA sequence: TGTGCCAGCAGCCCGACAGGCGCCCAAGAGACCCAGTACTTC. Its translation is CASSPTGAQETQYF. The full variable domain, its missing parts supplied by reference TRBV5-4 and TRBJ2-5, is ETGVTQSPTHLIKTRGQQVTLRCSSQSGHNTVSWYQQALGQGPQFIFQYYREEENGRGNFPPRFSGLQFPNYSSELNVNALELDDSALYLCASSPTGAQETQYFGPGTRLLVL.

In its sample, this clone was seen a few times. The chain employs TRBV6-1 and TRBJ1-5; TRBD1 aligns across 7 bases. After removal of 5 bases from V and 6 bases from J, the junction contained 4 bases not matched to a gene. The germline V gene encodes CDR1 MNHNS and CDR2 SASEGT. The length of the CDR3 is 13 residues. CDR3 residues: CASSPTGVQPQHF. In DNA form, the CDR3 reads TGTGCCAGCAGTCCTACAGGGGTTCAGCCCCAGCATTTT.

This clone was counted once. At the DNA level, this CDR3 is encoded by other sequences in the same sample as well. J is TRBJ2-3 and V is TRBV7-2; D is possibly TRBD1 (6 bases). Germline V gives CDR1 SGHTA, CDR2 FQGNSA. The ends were cut back, 5 bases at V and 6 bases at J, with 12 bases in the middle. CDR3 length: 13 amino acids. DNA for the CDR3: TGTGCCAGCAGCCTAACAGGGTCGGATACGCAGTATTTT. Translating it yields CASSLTGSDTQYF.

The rearrangement uses TRBV5-4 and TRBJ2-1, with D perhaps TRBD1 (5 bases). From germline, CDR1 is SGHNT and CDR2 YYREEE (reference sequence). The CDR3 runs 13 residues. Trimming shortened V by 5 bases and J by 3 bases, and 9 bases separated the two germline ends. Written as DNA, the CDR3 is TGTGCCAGCAGAATTGACAGCTACAATGAGCAGTTCTTC. This sequence encodes CASRIDSYNEQFF.